This entry is about one T cell receptor (beta chain). PCR involved 60 Vbeta and 13 Jbeta primers. Profiling relied on immunoSEQ multiplex PCR, and the TCRdb table lists in-frame clones only, not all of them. The sample lists about 95,000 clones, roughly 72% occurring once. CDR3 length equals 13 residues. Per the germline V gene, CDR1 is LNHDA and CDR2 is SQIVND (reference sequence). V was cut by 2 bases and J by 3 bases, with 8 bases left in between. This record belongs to a study of cytomegalovirus exposure and HLA in healthy donors. Study information: Caucasian-associated ancestry cluster membership applied to 75% to 85% of nearly 400 genotyped donors.

Sequenced input: PBMCs. The chain carries TRBV19 and TRBJ2-7; D is unclear. This TCR derives from a young man in good health and CMV-seropositive. The CDR3: CASSIIGGYEQYF. CDR3 coding DNA: TGTGCCAGTAGTATAATAGGCGGCTACGAGCAGTACTTC.